These 23 T cell receptor beta chains originate from one sample sequenced in a study of T cell clonality in common variable immunodeficiency. TCRdb's table, derived via immunoSEQ multiplex PCR, lists solely in-frame clones and lacks some. The sample shows some 44,000 clones, none of them appearing just once. Source material: peripheral blood mononuclear cells. The receptor source for this set is a person aged 18 to 75 in good health.

At least ten counts were recorded for this clone. The read halts 3 residues ahead of the CDR3 end, with the missing end drawn from the germline J gene. The V and J genes are TRBV29-1 and TRBJ2-7; maybe TRBD1 (7 bases). V was pared by 6 bases and J by 5 bases, with 26 bases between. This CDR3 region has 16 residues. From germline, CDR1 is SQVTM and CDR2 ANQGSEA. CDR3 DNA, as far as it was read: TGCAGCGTAACTGGAGGGGGCGCCGTTAGCGTACACGAG. It codes for CSVTGGGAVSVHE. Given in full, the CDR3 is CSVTGGGAVSVHEQYF.

At least ten counts were recorded for this clone. CDR3 protein: CASSSDRGSYNEQFF. Partial CDR3 DNA: TGTGCCAGCAGCTCCGACAGGGGAAGCTACAATGAG. The rearrangement uses TRBV7-3 and TRBJ2-1; 8 nucleotides align to TRBD1. Sequencing ends 3 residues short of the CDR3 end; the germline J gene provides the rest. V lost 4 bases and J lost 3; bases outside the gene matches: 5. Germline CDR1 reads SGHTA; CDR2 reads FQGTGA. The CDR3 runs to 15 residues.

At least ten counts were recorded for this clone. The CDR3 extends 3 residues past the end of the read, so its final part is completed from the germline J gene. The chain joins TRBV30 to TRBJ1-3; tentatively, D is TRBD1 (5 bases). Trimming pared 3 bases from V and 0 bases from J, leaving 12 bases between. In germline, CDR1 is GTSNPN, CDR2 SVGIG (reference sequence). The CDR3 extends over 15 amino acids. CDR3 residues: CAWRDTVLSGNTIYF. Incomplete CDR3 DNA: TGTGCCTGGAGGGACACAGTTCTCTCTGGAAACACC.

This clone was seen ten or more times. The missing CDR3 end, 3 residues past where the read stops, is filled in from the germline J gene. The rearrangement uses TRBV4-2 and TRBJ1-1; D is unclear. Germline values: CDR1 LGHNA, CDR2 YNFKEQ. CDR3 size: 15 residues. V lost 0 bases and J 5 bases, leaving 13 bases between the germline ends. The sequenced CDR3 bases are TGTGCCAGCAGCCAAGAAGCGGAGGATGGTACTGAA. Translated: CASSQEAEDGTE. The full CDR3 protein is CASSQEAEDGTEAFF.

This clone came up many times. The read falls 3 residues short of the CDR3 end, and the missing part is taken from the germline J gene. The J gene is TRBJ2-6, the V gene TRBV19; 8 nucleotides match TRBD1. CDR3 length equals 15 residues. CDR1 LNHDA and CDR2 SQIVND come from the germline V gene (reference sequence). V gave up 6 bases and J gave up 1 base; unmatched junction bases: 2. The CDR3 is CASRGTGSGANVLTF. The sequenced part of the CDR3 DNA is TGTGCCAGTAGGGGGACAGGATCTGGGGCCAACGTC.

This clone was seen at least ten times. The read ends 3 residues before the CDR3 terminus; that terminus is restored from the germline J gene. The V call is TRBV2, the J call TRBJ1-1, with TRBD1 as a possible D gene (6 bases). Germline CDR1 and CDR2: SNHLY and FYNNEI. V dropped 6 bases and J dropped 0 bases, with 17 bases sitting between them. CDR3 length: 16 residues. The sequenced part of the CDR3 DNA is TGTGCCAGCAGAAAACACGGACAGATCATGAACACTGAA. Translation: CASRKHGQIMNTE. The whole CDR3 sequence reads CASRKHGQIMNTEAFF.

The table lists this clone with many counts. The junction departs from germline at one end; a sequencing error may be responsible. CDR3 amino acids: CASSQDRDRGEQPQHF. Incomplete CDR3 DNA: TGCGCCAGCAGCCAAGATCGAGATAGGGGCGAGCAGCCC. This rearrangement joins TRBV4-2 to TRBJ1-5, with D maybe TRBD1 (5 bases). The read ends 3 residues early relative to the CDR3; the germline J gene fills the gap. Germline values: CDR1 LGHNA, CDR2 YNFKEQ. The CDR3 contains 16 residues.

This clone was recorded many times. The CDR3 end is not reached by the read, which stops 3 residues before it; the germline J gene fills it in. This chain joins TRBV14 and TRBJ1-2; D unclear. This CDR3 is built from 11 residues. Germline assignment: CDR1 SGHDN and CDR2 FVKESK. CDR3 loop: CASSQDRGYTF. The sequenced part of the CDR3 DNA is TGTGCCAGCAGCCAAGACAGGGGC.

This clone was detected ten times or more. The germline gene is not matched at one end of the junction; a read error may be the cause. Coverage ceases 3 residues before the CDR3 finishes, and the germline J gene fills in the end. The genes are TRBV4-2 and TRBJ2-3; D is possibly TRBD2 (6 bases). There are 17 residues in the CDR3. CDR1 LGHNA and CDR2 YNFKEQ come from the germline V gene. The CDR3 DNA, read in part, is TGCGCCAGCAGCCAAGACCCCCGGGGGTCCGTCGAAGATACG. Residues: CASSQDPRGSVEDT. The complete CDR3 protein is CASSQDPRGSVEDTQYF.

The sample holds many counts of this clone. The CDR3 end lies 3 residues beyond the end of the read and is filled in from the germline J gene. The chain has TRBV4-2 and TRBJ2-2; TRBD2 matches at 14 bases. The CDR3 is made up of 20 amino acids. The V and J ends lost 4 bases and 0 bases, in that order; junction bases with no gene match: 10. Germline lookup yields CDR1 LGHNA and CDR2 YNFKEQ. CDR3 protein: CASSPTGLAGGHTNTGELFF. The covered CDR3 bases are TGTGCCAGCAGCCCGACCGGACTAGCGGGAGGCCACACGAACACCGGGGAG.

In the case of this clone: With the read ending 3 residues before the CDR3 end, the germline J gene is used to fill in that end. The chain uses TRBV11-2 and TRBJ2-7; D possibly corresponds to TRBD1 (6 bases). Trimming removed 8 bases from V and 3 bases from J, with 14 bases in between. CDR1 and CDR2 (germline): SGHAT, FQNNGV. This CDR3 region has 13 residues. The DNA read from the CDR3 is TGTGCCAGCGGCCCCGGGACATTCTACGAG. Translation: CASGPGTFYE. The whole CDR3 sequence reads CASGPGTFYEQYF.

This clone was counted at least ten times. The part of the CDR3 DNA that was read is TGTGCCAGTACTAGCGGGAGGGGAGATACG. Its protein is CASTSGRGDT. The CDR3 in full is CASTSGRGDTQYF. The genes are TRBV19 and TRBJ2-3, with TRBD2 matching 12 bases. The read is 3 residues too short to cover the CDR3 end, so that end is filled in from the germline J gene. Germline V gives CDR1 LNHDA, CDR2 SQIVND (reference sequence). CDR3 length: 13 residues. J lost 5 bases, V lost 7 bases, and 1 base had no gene match.

This clone is judged medium-sized. The read stops 3 residues short of the end of the CDR3; the missing end is completed from the germline J gene. The chain couples TRBV20-1 to TRBJ2-7, with D possibly being TRBD2 (6 bases). Germline V CDR1 and CDR2: DFQATT, SNEGSKA (reference sequence). The CDR3 runs 15 residues. V dropped 5 bases and J dropped 6 bases, with 23 bases sitting between them. CDR3 DNA (partial): TGCAGTGCTGGCCCCCCTCACGGGGATAGCGGCGAG. Translating gives CSAGPPHGDSGE. The entire CDR3 protein is CSAGPPHGDSGEQYF.

This clone is judged medium-sized (0.01 to 0.1%). The sequence runs out 3 residues before the end of the CDR3; the remainder is reconstructed from the germline J gene. This rearrangement joins TRBV6-2 or TRBV6-3 to TRBJ2-6, with D unclear. CDR1 is MNHEY and CDR2 is SVGEGT in the germline V gene. CDR3 size: 15 residues. The V end was cut by 7 bases, the J end by 1 base, with 11 bases between. The CDR3 reads CASTFGRSGANVLTF. CDR3 DNA (partial): TGTGCCAGCACGTTCGGTAGATCTGGGGCCAACGTC.

This clone was seen ten or more times. The sequenced fragment ends 3 residues before the CDR3 boundary, so the rest is inferred from the germline J gene. V and J are TRBV5-1 and TRBJ1-4; tentatively, D is TRBD1 (5 bases). CDR1 is SGHRS and CDR2 is YFSETQ in the germline V gene. Trimming left V 2 bases short and J 3 bases short, with 14 bases between. This CDR3 has 16 residues. CDR3 in amino acids: CASSFEGRVANEKLFF. The part of the CDR3 DNA that was read is TGCGCCAGCAGCTTTGAAGGCAGGGTGGCTAATGAAAAA.

This clone occurred many times. The read comes to an end 3 residues before the CDR3 does, leaving the germline J gene to fill in the end. The chain carries TRBV6-2 or TRBV6-3 and TRBJ1-5; TRBD1 might be the D (6 bases). Germline V gene sequence: CDR1 MNHEY, CDR2 SVGEGT. V was clipped by 0 bases and J by 4 bases, with 10 bases between them. The CDR3 has 15 residues. CDR3 amino acids: CASSYSRGGNQPQHF. The sequenced CDR3 bases are TGTGCCAGCAGTTACTCGAGAGGGGGAAATCAGCCC.

This clone was seen ten or more times. Here the CDR3 reads CASSSTGGDGYTF. The DNA read from the CDR3 is TGTGCCAGCAGCTCAACAGGGGGGGATGGC. The chain is built from TRBV7-3 and TRBJ1-2, with TRBD1 matching 8 bases. Read coverage stops 3 residues before the CDR3 terminus; the germline J gene supplies the remainder. The CDR3 consists of 13 residues. The V segment lost 4 bases and the J segment 6 bases; nucleotides outside the gene matches: 4. The V gene's germline CDR1 is SGHTA and CDR2 FQGTGA.

Many counts were recorded for this clone. The observed sequence ends 3 residues before the CDR3 terminus, with the missing tail filled in from the germline J gene. This rearrangement joins TRBV5-1 to TRBJ2-7, with D uncertain. The CDR3 is 13 amino acids. V lost 1 base and J lost 0, with 5 bases in between. In germline, CDR1 is SGHRS, CDR2 YFSETQ. The CDR3 sequence: CASSLRHSYEQYF. Partial CDR3 DNA: TGCGCCAGCAGCTTGAGGCACTCCTACGAG.

This clone was found many times. The read stops 3 residues short of the end of the CDR3; the missing end is completed from the germline J gene. The chain is built from TRBV20-1 and TRBJ1-6; 7 bases are shared with TRBD1. V gave up 3 bases and J gave up 6 bases; unmatched junction bases: 11. Germline V lookup: CDR1 DFQATT, CDR2 SNEGSKA (reference sequence). The CDR3 has 16 residues. CDR3 bases read: TGCAGTGCTAGCGCTGGGACAGTTACGATTAATTCACCC. This sequence encodes CSASAGTVTINSP. The full CDR3 protein reads CSASAGTVTINSPLHF.

This clone was counted ten times or more. This chain's CDR3 is CASSEGQATNEKLFF. CDR3 DNA, as far as it was read: TGTGCCAGCAGTGAAGGACAGGCAACTAATGAAAAA. V gene TRBV7-2 combines with J gene TRBJ1-4, with 7 bases matching TRBD1. Coverage ceases 3 residues before the CDR3 finishes, and the germline J gene fills in the end. This CDR3 is 15 amino acids long. Germline values: CDR1 SGHTA, CDR2 FQGNSA. V lost 6 bases and J lost 0; bases outside the gene matches: 4.

In this sample, this clone turned up many times. The sequenced fragment ends 3 residues before the CDR3 boundary, so the rest is inferred from the germline J gene. This rearrangement joins TRBV5-1 to TRBJ1-1, with 11 bases aligning to TRBD1. The CDR3 runs 15 residues. The germline V gene encodes CDR1 SGHRS and CDR2 YFSETQ. V was clipped by 2 bases and J by 5 bases; unmatched bases: 5. CDR3 in amino acids: CASSLTGTGGTEAFF. Incomplete CDR3 DNA: TGCGCCAGCAGCTTAACCGGGACAGGGGGGACTGAA. The whole variable domain, remainder taken from reference TRBV5-1 and TRBJ1-1, is KAGVTQTPRYLIKTRGQQVTLSCSPISGHRSVSWYQQTPGQGLQFLFEYFSETQRNKGNFPGRFSGRQFSNSRSEMNVSTLELGDSALYLCASSLTGTGGTEAFFGQGTRLTVV.

The table lists this clone with many counts. Its ends do not fully match the called genes, so a read error is possible. The CDR3 is cut off 3 residues early in the read; its end comes from the germline J gene. This sequence joins TRBV4-2 and TRBJ2-5; D is possibly TRBD1 (7 bases). The germline CDR1 and CDR2 sequences are LGHNA and YNFKEQ. The CDR3 has 16 amino acids. The CDR3 region is CASSQETGKGGETQYF. The sequenced CDR3 bases are TGCGCCAGCAGCCAGGAGACAGGGAAGGGAGGAGAGACC.

The sample holds many counts of this clone. Read coverage stops 3 residues before the CDR3 terminus; the germline J gene supplies the remainder. The gene calls are TRBV29-1 and TRBJ1-5, with D unresolved. The length of the CDR3 is 12 residues. The germline V gene has CDR1 SQVTM and CDR2 ANQGSEA. V dropped 4 bases and J dropped 4 bases, with 8 bases sitting between them. CDR3 protein: CSVGTPNQPQHF. The DNA read from the CDR3 is TGCAGCGTTGGCACTCCAAATCAGCCC.